Sequencing of this TCR beta chain was carried out in a study of tumor and adjacent non-tumor tissue in lung cancer (dated by TCRdb to the late 2010s). Regarding the complete study: Patients with adenocarcinoma (approximately twelve), squamous cell carcinoma (2) and small cell lung cancer (1) were included in the cohort. The 15 or so patients were aged about 31 to 80 years, included 10 men and 5 women, and had TNM stage I to III disease. A total of about 130 million productive TCRbeta reads were generated by sequencing, corresponding to an average of about 4.17 million reads per sample. The study compared bulk TCRbeta repertoires from lung tumor tissue and matched distant non-tumor lung tissue of some 16 lung cancer patients. TCRbeta CDR3 sequencing was performed on a few dozen paired specimens, with one tumor sample and one normal lung sample collected per patient.

General study outcomes and caveats: Tumor tissue showed significantly higher TCR diversity (inverse Simpson) than normal lung tissue, at 431.37 vs 166.20 (P = 0.0075, Mann-Whitney U test). Neither the sequencing platform nor unique molecular identifiers are mentioned in the methods. The top 100 clones accounted for a significantly larger cumulative portion of the repertoire in normal lung than in tumor tissue. TCR diversity was significantly higher in younger patients, and higher tumor TCR diversity was associated with shorter overall and disease-free survival. Only approximately 16 patients were included in the cohort, and the need for larger samples and more detailed clinical data was noted by the authors. Peripheral blood was not sequenced, so blood TCRbeta repertoires were not examined in the lung cancer patients of the study.

RNA was extracted from bulk unsorted tissue and checked for quality with a NanoDrop ND-1000 and an Agilent 2100. The donors were newly diagnosed lung cancer patients admitted for thoracic surgery in China from August to November 2014 who had not received prior chemotherapy. Patients who had received previous radiotherapy or chemotherapy, or who had another concurrent cancer, were excluded from the study. Pieces of surgical tissue measuring about 1-2.2 cm3 were kept in RNAlater solution and stored at -80 degrees C until use. Library method: multiplex PCR. TCRdb shows the sequencer as Illumina HiSeq 2500. TCRbeta libraries were constructed through three rounds of nested PCR with primers (Table S4) according to protocols adapted from ARM-PCR. Before sequencing, PCR products in the 200-500 bp range were cut out of the gel and cleaned up using the QIAquick gel extraction kit. The original methods were these. Reads were cleaned using Trimmomatic, were merged into complete CDR3 sequences using FLASH, and were assigned to V(D)J germline segments using MiTCR. Clonal diversity was computed as the inverse Simpson's index with VDJtools. A read counted as productive if the sequence was in-frame and lacked a premature stop codon. Using fastp trimming at Q25 and MiXCR clonotype assembly, TCRdb reanalyzed the public sequencing data and kept in-frame beta chains. Every CDR3 protein is listed once, alongside the most common genes and DNA of its rows. What appears here as the V and J calls and clone size reflects TCRdb's work, not the paper's. This sample gives under 150,000 distinct CDR3 sequences in total; 66% of them show up just once. The ten most abundant clones make up 9.5% to 15% of the sample.

CDR1 is given as LGHNA and CDR2 as YNFKEQ, both from the germline V gene. From cysteine to phenylalanine, the CDR3 is 14 amino acids long. CDR3 DNA only is kept here, 42 bases in frame from base 1. Regarding this clonotype: Its antigen is still unknown. At one end the junction does not follow the germline gene, possibly because of a read error.

This TCR was sampled from a man aged 25 to 45 with non-small cell lung cancer. Recombination linked TRBV4-2 to TRBJ2-5; 9 middle bases align to TRBD2. Sequenced sample: lung tumor tissue. The CDR3 protein is CASSLAGRIKTQYF. The DNA sequence follows: TGCGCCAGCAGCCTAGCGGGAAGGATAAAGACCCAGTACTTC.